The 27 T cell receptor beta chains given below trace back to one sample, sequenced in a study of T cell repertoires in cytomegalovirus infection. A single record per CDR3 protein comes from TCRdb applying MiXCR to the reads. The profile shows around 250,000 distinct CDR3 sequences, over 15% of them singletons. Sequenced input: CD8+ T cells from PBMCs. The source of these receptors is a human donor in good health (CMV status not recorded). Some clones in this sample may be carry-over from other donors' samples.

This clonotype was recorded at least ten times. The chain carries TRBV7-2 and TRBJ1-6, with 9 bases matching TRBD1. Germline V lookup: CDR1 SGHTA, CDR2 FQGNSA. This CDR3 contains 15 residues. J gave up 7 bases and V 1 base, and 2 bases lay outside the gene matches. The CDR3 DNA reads TGTGCCAGCAGCTTAGGGGACAGGGTCAATTCACCCCTCCACTTT. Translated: CASSLGDRVNSPLHF.

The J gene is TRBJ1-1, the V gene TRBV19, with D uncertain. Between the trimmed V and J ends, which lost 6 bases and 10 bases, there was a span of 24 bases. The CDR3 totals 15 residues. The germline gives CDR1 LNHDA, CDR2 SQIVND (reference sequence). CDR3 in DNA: TGTGCCAGTAGGACTTTTGGAGGCCGGCTACTGGGAGCTTTCTTT. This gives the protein CASRTFGGRLLGAFF. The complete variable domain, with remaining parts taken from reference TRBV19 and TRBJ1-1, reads DGGITQSPKYLFRKEGQNVTLSCEQNLNHDAMYWYRQDPGQGLRLIYYSQIVNDFQKGDIAEGYSVSREKKESFPLTVTSAQKNPTAFYLCASRTFGGRLLGAFFGQGTRLTVV.

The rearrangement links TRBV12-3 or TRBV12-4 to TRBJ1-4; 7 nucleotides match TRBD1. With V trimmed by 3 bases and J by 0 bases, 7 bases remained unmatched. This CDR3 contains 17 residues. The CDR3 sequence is CASSLGQGDATNEKLFF. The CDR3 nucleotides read TGTGCCAGCAGTTTGGGGCAGGGGGATGCAACTAATGAAAAACTGTTTTTT.

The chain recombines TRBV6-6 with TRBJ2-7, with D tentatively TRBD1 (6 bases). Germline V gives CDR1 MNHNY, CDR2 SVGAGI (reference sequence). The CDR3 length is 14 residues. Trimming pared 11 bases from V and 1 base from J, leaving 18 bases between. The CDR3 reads CAGEGGTSSYEQYF. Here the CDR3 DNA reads TGTGCCGGAGAAGGGGGAACCTCGTCCTACGAGCAGTACTTC.

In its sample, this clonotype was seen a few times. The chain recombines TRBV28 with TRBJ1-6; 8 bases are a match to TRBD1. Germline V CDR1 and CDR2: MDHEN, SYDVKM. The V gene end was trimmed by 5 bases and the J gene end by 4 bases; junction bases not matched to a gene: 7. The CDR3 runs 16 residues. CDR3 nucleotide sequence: TGTGCCAGCAGTCCGACAGGGGCCTCATATAATTCACCCCTCCACTTT. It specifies CASSPTGASYNSPLHF.

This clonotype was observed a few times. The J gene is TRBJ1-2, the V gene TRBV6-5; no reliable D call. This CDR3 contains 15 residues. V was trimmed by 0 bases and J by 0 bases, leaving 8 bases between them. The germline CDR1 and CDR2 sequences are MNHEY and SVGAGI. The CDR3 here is CASSYSGDPNYGYTF. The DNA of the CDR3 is TGTGCCAGCAGTTACTCGGGCGATCCTAACTATGGCTACACCTTC.

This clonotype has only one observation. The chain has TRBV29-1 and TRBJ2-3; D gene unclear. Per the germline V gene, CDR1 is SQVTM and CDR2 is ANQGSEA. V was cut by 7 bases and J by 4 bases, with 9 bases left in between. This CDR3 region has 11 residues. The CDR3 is CSAVGSDTQYF. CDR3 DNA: TGCAGCGCCGTCGGGTCAGATACGCAGTATTTT.

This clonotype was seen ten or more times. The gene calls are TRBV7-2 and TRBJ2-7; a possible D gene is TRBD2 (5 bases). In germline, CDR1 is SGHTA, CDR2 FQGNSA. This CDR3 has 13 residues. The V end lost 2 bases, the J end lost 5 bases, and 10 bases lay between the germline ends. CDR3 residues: CASSLTSSHEQYF. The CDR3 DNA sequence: TGTGCCAGCAGCTTAACTAGTTCGCACGAGCAGTACTTC. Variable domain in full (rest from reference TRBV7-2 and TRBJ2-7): GAGVSQSPSNKVTEKGKDVELRCDPISGHTALYWYRQSLGQGLEFLIYFQGNSAPDKSGLPSDRFSAERTGGSVSTLTIQRTQQEDSAVYLCASSLTSSHEQYFGPGTRLTVT.

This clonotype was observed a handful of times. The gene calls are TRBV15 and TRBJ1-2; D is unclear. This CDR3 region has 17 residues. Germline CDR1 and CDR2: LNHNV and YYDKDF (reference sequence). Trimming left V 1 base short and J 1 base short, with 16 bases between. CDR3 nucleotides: TGTGCCACCAGCAGAGTAAAACAGTGGGATAATAACTATGGCTACACCTTC. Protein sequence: CATSRVKQWDNNYGYTF. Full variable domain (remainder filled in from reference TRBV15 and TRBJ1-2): DAMVIQNPRYQVTQFGKPVTLSCSQTLNHNVMYWYQQKSSQAPKLLFHYYDKDFNNEADTPDNFQSRRPNTSFCFLDIRSPGLGDTAMYLCATSRVKQWDNNYGYTFGSGTRLTVV.

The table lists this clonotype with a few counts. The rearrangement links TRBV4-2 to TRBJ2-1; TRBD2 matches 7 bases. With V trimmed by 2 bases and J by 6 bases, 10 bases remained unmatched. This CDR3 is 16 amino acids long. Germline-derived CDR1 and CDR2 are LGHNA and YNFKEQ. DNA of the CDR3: TGTGCCAGCAGCCAAAACCCGGGGAGGGATAGCAATGAGCAGTTCTTC. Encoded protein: CASSQNPGRDSNEQFF.

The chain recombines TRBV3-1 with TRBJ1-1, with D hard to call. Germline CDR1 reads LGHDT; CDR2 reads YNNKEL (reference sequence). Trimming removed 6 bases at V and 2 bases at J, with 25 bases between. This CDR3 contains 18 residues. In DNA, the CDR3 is TGTGCCAGCAGTACAACGATGGGGTCCCGATTGATTAACACTGAAGCTTTCTTT. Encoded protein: CASSTTMGSRLINTEAFF.

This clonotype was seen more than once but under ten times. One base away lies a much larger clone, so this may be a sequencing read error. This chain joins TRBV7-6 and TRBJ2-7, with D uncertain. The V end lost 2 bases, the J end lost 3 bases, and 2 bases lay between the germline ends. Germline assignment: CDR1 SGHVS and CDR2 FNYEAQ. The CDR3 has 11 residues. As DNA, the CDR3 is TGTGCCAGCAGCTTACACTACGAGCAGTACTTC. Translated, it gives CASSLHYEQYF.

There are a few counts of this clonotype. CDR3 region: CASSDTLNTEAFF. The DNA for the CDR3 is TGTGCCAGCTCGGACACTTTGAACACTGAAGCTTTCTTT. This chain links TRBV19 with TRBJ1-1, with D possibly matching TRBD1 (5 bases). Germline loops: CDR1 LNHDA, CDR2 SQIVND (reference sequence). The V and J ends lost 9 bases and 0 bases respectively, with 11 bases between them. The length of the CDR3 is 13 residues.

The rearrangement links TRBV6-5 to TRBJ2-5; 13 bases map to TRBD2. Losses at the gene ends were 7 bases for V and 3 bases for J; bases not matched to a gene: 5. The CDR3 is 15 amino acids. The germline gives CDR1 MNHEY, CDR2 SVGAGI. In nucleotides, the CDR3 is TGTGCCAGCAATCCGGGACTAGCGGGAAAAGAGACCCAGTACTTC. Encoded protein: CASNPGLAGKETQYF.

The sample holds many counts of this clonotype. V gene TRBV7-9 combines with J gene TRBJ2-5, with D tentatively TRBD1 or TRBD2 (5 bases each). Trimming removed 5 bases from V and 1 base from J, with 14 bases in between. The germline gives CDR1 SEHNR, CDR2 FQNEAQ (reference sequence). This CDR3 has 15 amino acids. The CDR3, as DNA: TGTGCCAGCAGCACCATTTACGGGACCCAAGAGACCCAGTACTTC. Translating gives CASSTIYGTQETQYF.

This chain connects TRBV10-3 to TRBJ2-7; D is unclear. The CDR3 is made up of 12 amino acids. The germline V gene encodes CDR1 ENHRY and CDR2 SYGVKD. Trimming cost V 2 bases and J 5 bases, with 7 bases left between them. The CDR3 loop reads CAISETGNEQYF. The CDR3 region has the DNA TGTGCCATCAGTGAGACGGGTAACGAGCAGTACTTC.

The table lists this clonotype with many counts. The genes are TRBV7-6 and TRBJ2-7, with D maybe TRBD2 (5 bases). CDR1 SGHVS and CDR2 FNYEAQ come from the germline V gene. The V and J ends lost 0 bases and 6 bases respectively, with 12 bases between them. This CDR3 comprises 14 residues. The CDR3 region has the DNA TGTGCCAGCAGCTTAGCAGCTCTCGGGGTCGAGCAGTACTTC. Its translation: CASSLAALGVEQYF.

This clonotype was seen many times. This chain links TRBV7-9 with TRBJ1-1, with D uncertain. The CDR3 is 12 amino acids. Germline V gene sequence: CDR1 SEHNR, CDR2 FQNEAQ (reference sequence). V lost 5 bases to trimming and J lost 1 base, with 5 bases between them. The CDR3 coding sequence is TGTGCCAGCAGCGCAGGGAACACTGAAGCTTTCTTT. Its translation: CASSAGNTEAFF.

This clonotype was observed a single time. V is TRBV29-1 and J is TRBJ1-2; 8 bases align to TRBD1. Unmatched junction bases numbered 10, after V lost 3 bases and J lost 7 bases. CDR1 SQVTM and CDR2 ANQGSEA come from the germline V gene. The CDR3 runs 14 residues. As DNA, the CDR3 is TGCAGCGTTGAGCCCCAGGGGGCTTTCTTTGGCTACACCTTC. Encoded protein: CSVEPQGAFFGYTF. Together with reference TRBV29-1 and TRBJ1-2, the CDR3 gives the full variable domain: SAVISQKPSRDICQRGTSLTIQCQVDSQVTMMFWYRQQPGQSLTLIATANQGSEATYESGFVIDKFPISRPNLTFSTLTVSNMSPEDSSIYLCSVEPQGAFFGYTFGSGTRLTVV.

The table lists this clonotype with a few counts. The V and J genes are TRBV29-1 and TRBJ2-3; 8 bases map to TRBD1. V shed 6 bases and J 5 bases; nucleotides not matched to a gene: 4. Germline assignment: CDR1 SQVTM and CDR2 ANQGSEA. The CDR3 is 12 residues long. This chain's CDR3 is CSVKQGGDTQYF. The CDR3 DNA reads TGCAGCGTAAAACAGGGGGGAGATACGCAGTATTTT.

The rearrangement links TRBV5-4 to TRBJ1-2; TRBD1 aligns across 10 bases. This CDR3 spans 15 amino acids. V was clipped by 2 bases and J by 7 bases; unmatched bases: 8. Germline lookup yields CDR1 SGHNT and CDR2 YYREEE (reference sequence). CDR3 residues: CASSFRDRGRPGYTF. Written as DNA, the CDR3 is TGTGCCAGCAGCTTCCGGGACAGGGGTCGCCCTGGCTACACCTTC.

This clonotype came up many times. The DNA for the CDR3 is TGTGCCAGTAGCGCCGGGACAGAGTCCTACGAGCAGTACTTC. Amino acids: CASSAGTESYEQYF. The V and J genes are TRBV19 and TRBJ2-7; 7 bases match TRBD1. Germline V gene data show CDR1 as LNHDA and CDR2 as SQIVND (reference sequence). The CDR3 length is 14 residues. J lost 1 base, V lost 6 bases, and 6 bases had no gene match.

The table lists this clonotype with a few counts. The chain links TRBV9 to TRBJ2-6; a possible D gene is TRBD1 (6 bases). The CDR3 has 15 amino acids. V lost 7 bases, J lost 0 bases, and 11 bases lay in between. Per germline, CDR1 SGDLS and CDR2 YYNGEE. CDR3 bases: TGTGCCAGCTCTGGACAGAGCTCTGGGGCCAACGTCCTGACTTTC. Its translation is CASSGQSSGANVLTF.

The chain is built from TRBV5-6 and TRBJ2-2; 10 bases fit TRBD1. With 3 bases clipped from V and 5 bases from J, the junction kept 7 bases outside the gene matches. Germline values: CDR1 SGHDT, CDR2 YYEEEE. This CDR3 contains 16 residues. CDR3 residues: CASSWGTGAITGELFF. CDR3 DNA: TGTGCCAGCAGCTGGGGGACAGGGGCTATAACCGGGGAGCTGTTTTTT.

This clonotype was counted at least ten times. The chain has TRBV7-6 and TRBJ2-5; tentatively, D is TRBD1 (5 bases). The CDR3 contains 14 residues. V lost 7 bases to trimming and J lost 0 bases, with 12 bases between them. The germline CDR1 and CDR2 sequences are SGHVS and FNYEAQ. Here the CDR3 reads CASTHGADQETQYF. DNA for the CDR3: TGTGCCAGCACCCATGGGGCAGACCAAGAGACCCAGTACTTC.

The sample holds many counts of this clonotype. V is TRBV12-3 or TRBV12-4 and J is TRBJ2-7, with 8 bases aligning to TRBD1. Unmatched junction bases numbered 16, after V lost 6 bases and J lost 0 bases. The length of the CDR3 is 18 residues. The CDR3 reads CASSIPGQDLGDSYEQYF. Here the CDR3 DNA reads TGTGCCAGCAGCATACCGGGACAGGACCTGGGGGACTCCTACGAGCAGTACTTC.

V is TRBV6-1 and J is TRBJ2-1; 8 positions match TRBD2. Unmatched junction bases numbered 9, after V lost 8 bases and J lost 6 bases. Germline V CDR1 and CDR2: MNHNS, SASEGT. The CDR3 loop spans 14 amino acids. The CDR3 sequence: CASGSTGTSNEQFF. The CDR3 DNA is TGTGCCAGCGGGTCAACCGGGACTAGCAATGAGCAGTTCTTC.